This TCR beta chain is from a study of CD8+ T cells in alopecia areata listed by TCRdb under 2018. With respect to the entire study: Treated patients were enrolled in an open-label pilot trial of oral tofacitinib, 5 to 10 mg twice daily, for moderate-to-severe alopecia areata. Tofacitinib was given for 6 to 18 months, followed by 6 months of follow-up off drug to assess delayed response and recurrence. Disease severity in treated patients was measured with the SALT score, which quantifies the percentage of affected scalp surface area. To study T cell clonal expansion in alopecia areata, the researchers applied high-throughput TCRbeta sequencing to both the C3H/HeJ mouse model and human patients. Human TCRbeta sequencing covered scalp tissue and sorted CD4+ and CD8+ peripheral blood T cells from patchy and totalis/universalis alopecia areata patients and healthy controls. Biopsies were taken from tofacitinib-treated patients at baseline and again at 4 and 24 weeks into treatment, and several of those patients also had a later scalp biopsy. Clonality in the scalp was compared among normal scalp (n=4), patchy alopecia areata scalp (n=8), and alopecia totalis/universalis scalp (n=8). RNA came from the PAXgene miRNA kit for fixed scalp, the miRNeasy kit for PBMCs, and the RNeasy kit for mouse skin. immunoSEQ multiplex PCR using 35 Vbeta forward primers and 13 Jbeta reverse primers was used to amplify TCRbeta CDR3 regions.

Library preparation was by the immunoSEQ multiplex PCR assay. RNA was extracted from all samples and reverse transcribed into cDNA, which served as template for TCR sequencing. First-strand cDNA was synthesized using SuperScript III with a 2:1 mix of oligo-dT and random hexamers. A synthetic immune receptor repertoire was used to gauge amplification bias, and whatever bias remained was removed computationally. As for the original processing: Raw reads were preprocessed to remove errors, and CDR3 was defined according to IMGT conventions as the region from the conserved cysteine to phenylalanine. Clonality was computed as 1 minus the Shannon entropy, with the entropy normalized by log2 of the number of productive unique TCRs. CD4 or CD8 identity of scalp clones was inferred by cross-referencing scalp TCRbeta sequences with sorted blood CD4 and CD8 repertoires. Here the immuneACCESS table is served through TCRdb, limited to in-frame sequences with V and J called. Missing clones are a known gap in these copies; in checked studies unresolved V genes cover under half, and the rest lacks a known reason. Clone size and the V and J calls come from that table; the DNA yielded D and trimming. The table for this sample lists fewer than 250,000 clones; over 55% of them were counted only once. Of the sample, just over 1% is held by the ten largest clones.

The sample holds a few counts of this clone. Its recognized antigen is unknown. Per-base quality was not reported, and no clone a single base away is much larger than it. From its cysteine to its phenylalanine, the CDR3 spans 14 amino acids. The kept DNA is CDR3 alone, 42 bases in frame from the first base. Sequences SGHTA (CDR1) and FQGNSA (CDR2) are obtained from the germline V gene. The V and J ends are trimmed by 4 bases and 3 bases, leaving 13 bases between them. The full study reports these points: During tofacitinib treatment, many expanded lesional clones stuck around in both scalp and blood, and this persistence may partly explain why relapse happens after treatment is stopped. Unlike mouse skin, which is dominated by gammadelta T cells, normal human skin has resident alphabeta T cells that are also sequenced, and this complicates analysis of the scalp TCR repertoire. Shared TCR sequences between patients were less evident than in mice, which may be partly attributable to HLA diversity in the patient population. Tofacitinib significantly decreased scalp clonality and the number of expanded CD8+ clones among the top 100 scalp clones. Because the treated cohort was small and had only one nonresponder, larger studies are needed to examine links between baseline CD8+ expansion and response. Compared with normal scalp, lesional scalp had higher clonality and more expanded CD8+ clones, particularly in alopecia totalis/universalis, a pattern that suggests antigenic drive.

The sample's time point label, decoded: roughly 24 weeks on oral tofacitinib. This sample's treatment or condition label indicates: oral pan-JAK inhibitor, 5-10 mg twice daily. Peripheral blood and lesional scalp punch biopsies were obtained from patients with alopecia areata. After PBMCs were isolated by density centrifugation and stained for CD3, CD4 and CD8, a FACSAria was used to sort CD4+ and CD8+ T cells. The chain is encoded by TRBV7-2 joined to TRBJ2-7; too little of a D gene remains to name it. The receptor comes from a human donor with alopecia areata. The material was CD4+ T cells sorted from blood, obtained at week 24, from a patient treated with tofacitinib. CDR3 region: CASSSGFEFYEQYF. In nucleotide form, the sequence is TGTGCCAGCAGCTCCGGGTTCGAATTCTACGAGCAGTACTTC.